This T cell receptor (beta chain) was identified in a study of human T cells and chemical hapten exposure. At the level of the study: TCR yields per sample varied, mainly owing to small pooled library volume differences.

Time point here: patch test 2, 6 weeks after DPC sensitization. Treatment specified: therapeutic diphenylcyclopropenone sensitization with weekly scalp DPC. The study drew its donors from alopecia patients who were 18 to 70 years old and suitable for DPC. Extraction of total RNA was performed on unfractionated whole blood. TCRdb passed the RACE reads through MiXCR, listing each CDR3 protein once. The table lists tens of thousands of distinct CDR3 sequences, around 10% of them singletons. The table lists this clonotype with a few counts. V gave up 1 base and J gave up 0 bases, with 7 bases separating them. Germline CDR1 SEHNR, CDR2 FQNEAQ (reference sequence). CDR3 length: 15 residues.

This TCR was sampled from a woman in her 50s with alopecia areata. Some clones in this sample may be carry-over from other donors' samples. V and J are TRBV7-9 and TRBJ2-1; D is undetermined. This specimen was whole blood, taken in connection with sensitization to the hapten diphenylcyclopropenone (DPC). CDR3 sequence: CASSLDLVSYNEQFF. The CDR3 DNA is TGTGCCAGCAGCTTAGACCTGGTCTCCTACAATGAGCAGTTCTTC.